The entry below gives a single T cell receptor beta chain sequence along with its context. Its target is not known. This specimen comes from a study of CD8 T cells in Susac syndrome. Study-wide points: The authors acknowledged that the study's TCR sequencing and HLA analysis involved relatively few individuals.

RNA, at about 0.45 to 1 ug, was reverse transcribed with random hexamers. Amplification of TCR beta CDR3 across 54 Vbeta and 13 Jbeta was performed with immunoSEQ multiplex PCR. In TCRdb, the immunoSEQ multiplex PCR reads were re-called with MiXCR into one record per CDR3 protein. The data show some 150,000 distinct CDR3 sequences, just under 95% seen once. The germline V gene has CDR1 MNHEY and CDR2 SVGEGT. The V gene lost 6 bases and the J gene lost 6 bases, with 2 bases spanning the gap. CDR3 length: 10 residues. The specimen sequenced was CD8+ T cells from PBMCs. The sequence came from a human donor with multiple sclerosis. V gene TRBV6-2 or TRBV6-3 combines with J gene TRBJ2-2; D not certain. The CDR3 sequence: CASRSGELFF. CDR3 bases: TGTGCCAGCAGGTCCGGGGAGCTGTTTTTT.